This TCR beta chain was documented in a study of human T cells and chemical hapten exposure. This clonotype was recorded at least ten times. MiXCR, run by TCRdb on the RACE reads, gives a single entry per CDR3 protein. The top ten hold roughly 5.4% of the sample, which has a few hundred thousand distinct CDR3 sequences, roughly 6.3% seen once. Regarding time point: patch test 2, 6 weeks after DPC sensitization. Noted treatment: therapeutic diphenylcyclopropenone sensitization with weekly scalp DPC. The starting material, unfractionated whole blood, was used for total RNA extraction. The sequence derives from a woman younger than 35 with alopecia areata. Some clones in this sample may be carry-over from other donors' samples. The starting material was whole blood, obtained in connection with sensitization to the hapten diphenylcyclopropenone (DPC).

As DNA, the CDR3 is TGTGCCATCAGTGAAGGGGCGCCAGATACGCAGTATTTT. Amino acid sequence: CAISEGAPDTQYF. This sequence joins TRBV10-3 and TRBJ2-3; the D gene is possibly TRBD1 (5 bases). The V and J ends lost 3 bases and 4 bases respectively, with 8 bases between them. CDR3 length: 13 amino acids. Per the germline V gene, CDR1 is ENHRY and CDR2 is SYGVKD.